This T cell receptor beta chain was recorded in a study of breast tumors, draining lymph nodes, adjacent tissues. Overall study results and limits: The lymph node origin of tumor T cells was framed as consistent with a hypothesis, not demonstrated.

In TCRdb, the multiplex PCR reads were re-called with MiXCR into one record per CDR3 protein. The sample has some 21,000 distinct CDR3 sequences; 41% are singletons. The table lists this clonotype with many counts. Its antigen is unidentified. This clonotype originated in a female donor with breast cancer. Some clones in this sample may be carry-over from other donors' samples. Sequenced input: breast tumor tissue.

The CDR3 region is CASSTSRDEQYF. The DNA of the CDR3 is TGTGCCAGCAGTACCAGTAGGGACGAGCAGTACTTC. The chain is built from TRBV7-2 and TRBJ2-7; D gene unclear. Germline lookup yields CDR1 SGHTA and CDR2 FQGNSA. There are 12 residues in the CDR3. V shed 6 bases and J shed 5 bases, with 11 bases lying between them.